These T cell receptor beta chains were read from a single sample in a study of cytomegalovirus exposure and HLA in healthy donors. Generated by immunoSEQ multiplex PCR, the TCRdb table keeps only in-frame clones and is missing some. This table has fewer than 150,000 clones, about 78% appearing once. The sequencing input was PBMCs. Every receptor here comes from a man aged 45-65 years in good health and CMV-seronegative. The CDR3 runs from the conserved cysteine through the conserved F or W. A D gene is named only where the DNA matches it firmly. Rows give clone size only sometimes, using once, few, many, or a class for an expanded clone.

V	D	size	J	DNA	CDR3
TRBV7-8	NA	NA	TRBJ2-1	TGTGCCAGCAGCTTAACGGAGGTCCACAATGAGCAGTTCTTC	CASSLTEVHNEQFF
TRBV5-1	NA	NA	TRBJ2-3	TGCGCCAGCAGACCTGACCCGAGGGATACGCAGTATTTT	CASRPDPRDTQYF
TRBV28	TRBD2	NA	TRBJ2-3	TGTGCCAGCAGTTATGGGCTAGCGGGAGGTACGCAGTATTTT	CASSYGLAGGTQYF
TRBV6-6	NA	NA	TRBJ1-2	TGTGCCATCACAGCAGGCCCCTTCTATGGCTACACCTTC	CAITAGPFYGYTF
TRBV28	NA	NA	TRBJ1-4	TGTGCCAGCAGTCCAATTGGTGAGGCCCCGAGCACTAATGAAAAACTGTTTTTT	CASSPIGEAPSTNEKLFF
TRBV7-2	TRBD1	NA	TRBJ2-2	TGTGCCAGCAACACACCACTCCCCGGGACAGGGCTGGGCGGGGAGCTGTTTTTT	CASNTPLPGTGLGGELFF
TRBV7-8	TRBD2	NA	TRBJ2-3	TGTGCCAGCAGTTCTCCCGGGACTAGCGGGAGGAGGCCAGATACGCAGTATTTT	CASSSPGTSGRRPDTQYF
TRBV14	NA	NA	TRBJ2-5	TGTGCCAGCAGCCAAGGAGGGTCCCCTGAGACCCAGTACTTC	CASSQGGSPETQYF
TRBV5-4	TRBD2	NA	TRBJ2-3	TGTGCCAGCAGCACGGGACTAGCGGGAGCAGACACAGATACGCAGTATTTT	CASSTGLAGADTDTQYF
TRBV30	TRBD2	few	TRBJ2-5	TGTGCCTGGATTACTAGCGGGAGCTGGCAAGAGACCCAGTACTTC	CAWITSGSWQETQYF
TRBV2	TRBD1	NA	TRBJ1-1	TGTGCCAGCAGTGCGACCGGGACAGGGGCCCTAGGAGCTTTCTTT	CASSATGTGALGAFF
TRBV7-9	TRBD2	NA	TRBJ2-1	TGTGCCAGCAGGCTCCTAGCGGGAGATGAGCAGTTCTTC	CASRLLAGDEQFF
TRBV10-1	TRBD1	NA	TRBJ2-7	TGCGCCAGCAGTCCGGGACAGGCACCCTACGAGCAGTACTTC	CASSPGQAPYEQYF
TRBV19	NA	NA	TRBJ2-1	TGTGCCAGTAGTATCCCGGGGAGTTCCTACAATGAGCAGTTCTTC	CASSIPGSSYNEQFF
TRBV7-8	NA	NA	TRBJ2-1	TGTGCCAGCAGCTTAGCGCCTAGTGAGGGCGCGCAGTTCTTC	CASSLAPSEGAQFF
TRBV5-4	TRBD1	NA	TRBJ2-7	TGTGCCAGCAGTCGGAGGACAGGGGACGAGCAGTACTTC	CASSRRTGDEQYF
TRBV28	TRBD2	NA	TRBJ2-5	TGTGCCAGCAGTTCCCGTCTCGCACTAGCGGGAAGGGGCGAGACCCAGTACTTC	CASSSRLALAGRGETQYF
TRBV5-1	NA	NA	TRBJ1-1	TGCGCCAGCAGCTTGATTAGGGGTACGATGAACACTGAAGCTTTCTTT	CASSLIRGTMNTEAFF
TRBV7-2	TRBD1	NA	TRBJ2-4	TGTGCCAGCAGTAGACAGGGGATGGAAAACATTCAGTACTTC	CASSRQGMENIQYF
TRBV11-3	NA	NA	TRBJ2-1	TGTGCCAGCAGCTCCCGCCGAGGAACGAACGGGAGATATGAGCAGTTCTTC	CASSSRRGTNGRYEQFF
TRBV10-3	NA	NA	TRBJ2-1	TGTGCCATCAGTGAAGCTAGAGAGCAGTTCTTC	CAISEAREQFF
TRBV20-1	NA	NA	TRBJ1-1	TGCAGTGCTTCAGGGCCCACTGAAGCTTTCTTT	CSASGPTEAFF
TRBV11-2	TRBD1	NA	TRBJ2-5	TGTGCCAGCAGCCAGGGACAGGGAGGGACCCAGTACTTC	CASSQGQGGTQYF
TRBV6-5	NA	once	TRBJ1-2	TGTGCCAGCAGTCTAGTGACAGGCCACTATGGCTACACCTTC	CASSLVTGHYGYTF
TRBV7-9	NA	NA	TRBJ1-5	TGTTCCAGCAGCCTACAGGGACAACAGCCCCAGCATTTT	CSSSLQGQQPQHF
TRBV19	NA	NA	TRBJ2-1	TGTGCCAGTAGCGAAGGGAGCTCCTACAATGAGCAGTTCTTC	CASSEGSSYNEQFF
TRBV5-1	TRBD2	NA	TRBJ2-3	TGCGCCAGCAGCTTCACCGGGACTACCGGGTTGGATACGCAGTATTTT	CASSFTGTTGLDTQYF
TRBV11-2	NA	NA	TRBJ1-3	TGTGCCAGCAGCTCTAGTGGACAGTCTGGAAACACCATATATTTT	CASSSSGQSGNTIYF
TRBV5-1	NA	NA	TRBJ2-7	TGCGCCAGCAGCTTGGCCTCCGGCAGGGCCTTCTACGAGCAGTACTTC	CASSLASGRAFYEQYF
TRBV6-5	NA	NA	TRBJ2-2	TGTGCCAGCAGTTCCCTTTCAGGGGCCGGGGAGCTGTTTTTT	CASSSLSGAGELFF
TRBV19	NA	NA	TRBJ1-2	TGTGCCAGTAGTTTTATGACAGGAGATGGCTACACCTTC	CASSFMTGDGYTF
TRBV27	TRBD1	NA	TRBJ2-6	TGTGCCAGCAGCCCTTACAGACAGGGGATCCGTTCTGGGGCCAACGTCCTGACTTTC	CASSPYRQGIRSGANVLTF
TRBV2	NA	NA	TRBJ1-1	TGTGCCAGCAGCCAAACAGGGAACACTGAAGCTTTCTTT	CASSQTGNTEAFF
TRBV18	TRBD1	NA	TRBJ1-5	TGTGCCAGCTCACCGCAACCGACAGGGAATCAGCCCCAGCATTTT	CASSPQPTGNQPQHF
TRBV18	NA	NA	TRBJ1-1	TGTGCCAGCTTGGGAGAGACTGAAGCTTTCTTT	CASLGETEAFF
TRBV10-2	TRBD1	NA	TRBJ2-3	TGCGCCAGCCGAACAAGGACAGGGGGCTTGCAGGGCACAGATACGCAGTATTTT	CASRTRTGGLQGTDTQYF
TRBV28	TRBD1	NA	TRBJ1-2	TGTGCCAGCAGTCCCCCGGGACAGACCTATGGCTACACCTTC	CASSPPGQTYGYTF